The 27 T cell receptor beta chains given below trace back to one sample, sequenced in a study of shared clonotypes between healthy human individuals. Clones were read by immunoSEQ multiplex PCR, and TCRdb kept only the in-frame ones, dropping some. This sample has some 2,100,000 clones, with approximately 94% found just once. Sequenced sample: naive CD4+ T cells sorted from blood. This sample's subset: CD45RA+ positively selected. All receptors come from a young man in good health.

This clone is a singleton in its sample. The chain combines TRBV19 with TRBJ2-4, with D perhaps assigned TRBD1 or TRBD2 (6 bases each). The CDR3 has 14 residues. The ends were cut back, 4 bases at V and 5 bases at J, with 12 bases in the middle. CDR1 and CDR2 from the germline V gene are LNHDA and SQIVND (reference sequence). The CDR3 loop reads CASSKWGAENIQYF. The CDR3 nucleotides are TGTGCCAGTAGTAAATGGGGGGCGGAAAACATTCAGTACTTC. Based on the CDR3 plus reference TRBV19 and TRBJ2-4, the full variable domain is DGGITQSPKYLFRKEGQNVTLSCEQNLNHDAMYWYRQDPGQGLRLIYYSQIVNDFQKGDIAEGYSVSREKKESFPLTVTSAQKNPTAFYLCASSKWGAENIQYFGAGTRLSVL.

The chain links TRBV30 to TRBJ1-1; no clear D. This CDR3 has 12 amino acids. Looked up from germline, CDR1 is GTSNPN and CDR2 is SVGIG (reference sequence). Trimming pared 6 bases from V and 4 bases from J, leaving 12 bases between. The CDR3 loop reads CACPVGGTEAFF. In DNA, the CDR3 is TGTGCCTGTCCAGTGGGAGGCACTGAAGCTTTCTTT.

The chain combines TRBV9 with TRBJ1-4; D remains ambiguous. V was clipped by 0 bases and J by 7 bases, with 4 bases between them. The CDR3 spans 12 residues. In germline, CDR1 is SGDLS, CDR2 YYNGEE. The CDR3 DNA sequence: TGTGCCAGCAGCGTAGCTGGTGAAAAACTGTTTTTT. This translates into CASSVAGEKLFF.

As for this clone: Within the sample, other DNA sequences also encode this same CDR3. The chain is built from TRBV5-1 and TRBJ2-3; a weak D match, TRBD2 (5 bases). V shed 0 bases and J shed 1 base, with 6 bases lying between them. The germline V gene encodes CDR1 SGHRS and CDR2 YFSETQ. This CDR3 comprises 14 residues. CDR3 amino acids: CASSLERGTDTQYF. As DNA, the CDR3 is TGCGCCAGCAGCTTGGAGAGGGGCACAGATACGCAGTATTTT.

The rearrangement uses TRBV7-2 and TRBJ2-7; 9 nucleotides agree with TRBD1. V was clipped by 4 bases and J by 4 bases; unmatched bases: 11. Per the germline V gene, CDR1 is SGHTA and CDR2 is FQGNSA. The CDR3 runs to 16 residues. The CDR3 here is CASSSQGGQGPYEQYF. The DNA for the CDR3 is TGTGCCAGCAGCTCCCAGGGGGGACAGGGACCGTACGAGCAGTACTTC.

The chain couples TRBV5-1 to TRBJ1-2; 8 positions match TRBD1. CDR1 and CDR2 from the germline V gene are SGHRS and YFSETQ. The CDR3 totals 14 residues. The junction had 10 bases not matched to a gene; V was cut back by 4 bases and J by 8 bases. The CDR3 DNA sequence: TGCGCCAGCAGCCCCCGGACAGGGAATATCGGCTACACCTTC. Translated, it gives CASSPRTGNIGYTF. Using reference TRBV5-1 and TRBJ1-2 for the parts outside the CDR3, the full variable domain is KAGVTQTPRYLIKTRGQQVTLSCSPISGHRSVSWYQQTPGQGLQFLFEYFSETQRNKGNFPGRFSGRQFSNSRSEMNVSTLELGDSALYLCASSPRTGNIGYTFGSGTRLTVV.

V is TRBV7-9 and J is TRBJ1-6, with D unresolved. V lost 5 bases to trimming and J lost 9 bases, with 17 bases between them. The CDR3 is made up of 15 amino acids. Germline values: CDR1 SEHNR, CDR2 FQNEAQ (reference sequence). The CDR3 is CASSPRGPRGSPLHF. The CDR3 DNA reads TGTGCCAGCAGCCCCCGAGGGCCCAGAGGTTCACCCCTCCACTTT. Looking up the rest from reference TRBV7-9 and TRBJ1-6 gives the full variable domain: DTGVSQNPRHKITKRGQNVTFRCDPISEHNRLYWYRQTLGQGPEFLTYFQNEAQLEKSRLLSDRFSAERPKGSFSTLEIQRTEQGDSAMYLCASSPRGPRGSPLHFGNGTRLTVT.

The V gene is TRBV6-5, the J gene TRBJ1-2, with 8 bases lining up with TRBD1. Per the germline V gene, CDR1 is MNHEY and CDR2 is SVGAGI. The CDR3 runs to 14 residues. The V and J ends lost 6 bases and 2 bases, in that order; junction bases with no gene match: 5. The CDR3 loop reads CASREQGGNYGYTF. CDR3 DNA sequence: TGTGCCAGCAGGGAACAGGGGGGAAACTATGGCTACACCTTC.

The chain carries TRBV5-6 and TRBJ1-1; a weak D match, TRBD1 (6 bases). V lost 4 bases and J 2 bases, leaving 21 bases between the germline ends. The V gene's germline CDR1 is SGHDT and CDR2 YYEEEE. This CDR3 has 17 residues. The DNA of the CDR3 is TGTGCCAGCAGCCCACTATCCGGGGTAGGGGGAAACACTGAAGCTTTCTTT. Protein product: CASSPLSGVGGNTEAFF.

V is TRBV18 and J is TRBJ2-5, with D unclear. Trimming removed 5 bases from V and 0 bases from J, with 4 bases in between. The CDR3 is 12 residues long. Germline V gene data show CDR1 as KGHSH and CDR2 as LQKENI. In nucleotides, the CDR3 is TGTGCCAGCTCATCGGACCAAGAGACCCAGTACTTC. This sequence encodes CASSSDQETQYF.

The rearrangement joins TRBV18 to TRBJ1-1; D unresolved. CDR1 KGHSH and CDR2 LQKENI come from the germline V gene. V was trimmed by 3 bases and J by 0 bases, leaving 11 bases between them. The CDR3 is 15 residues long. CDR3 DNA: TGTGCCAGCTCACCTCGTTCGGAAATGAACACTGAAGCTTTCTTT. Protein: CASSPRSEMNTEAFF.

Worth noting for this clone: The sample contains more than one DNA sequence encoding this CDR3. The CDR3: CASSLGSGGGTDTQYF. CDR3 bases: TGTGCCAGCAGCTTGGGCAGCGGAGGGGGCACAGATACGCAGTATTTT. The chain couples TRBV5-4 to TRBJ2-3; perhaps TRBD2 as D (6 bases). V was pared by 0 bases and J by 1 base, with 12 bases between. The CDR3 is made up of 16 amino acids. CDR1 is SGHNT, CDR2 YYREEE, per germline (reference sequence).

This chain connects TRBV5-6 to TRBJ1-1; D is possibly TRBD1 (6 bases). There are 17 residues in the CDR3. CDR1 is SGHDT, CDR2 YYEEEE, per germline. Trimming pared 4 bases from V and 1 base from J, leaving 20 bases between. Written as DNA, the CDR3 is TGTGCCAGCAGCCGGGGGCCCACCAGGGGTGAGAACACTGAAGCTTTCTTT. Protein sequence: CASSRGPTRGENTEAFF.

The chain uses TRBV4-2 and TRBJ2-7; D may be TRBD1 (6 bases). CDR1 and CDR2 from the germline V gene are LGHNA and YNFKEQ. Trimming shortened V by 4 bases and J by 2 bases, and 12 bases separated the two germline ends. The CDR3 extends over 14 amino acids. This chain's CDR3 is CASSLHRDTYEQYF. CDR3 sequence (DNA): TGTGCCAGCAGCCTCCACAGGGATACCTACGAGCAGTACTTC.

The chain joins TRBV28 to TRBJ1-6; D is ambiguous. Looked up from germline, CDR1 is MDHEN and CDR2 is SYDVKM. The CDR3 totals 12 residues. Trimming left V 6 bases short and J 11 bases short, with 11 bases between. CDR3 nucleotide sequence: TGTGCCAGCAGATCAACCGTCACACCCCTCCACTTT. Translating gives CASRSTVTPLHF.

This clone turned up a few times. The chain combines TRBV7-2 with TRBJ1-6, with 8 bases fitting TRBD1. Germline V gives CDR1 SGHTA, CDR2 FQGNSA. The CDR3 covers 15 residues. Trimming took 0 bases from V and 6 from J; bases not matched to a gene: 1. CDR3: CASSLAGQVNSPLHF. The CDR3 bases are TGTGCCAGCAGCTTAGCGGGACAGGTTAATTCACCCCTCCACTTT.

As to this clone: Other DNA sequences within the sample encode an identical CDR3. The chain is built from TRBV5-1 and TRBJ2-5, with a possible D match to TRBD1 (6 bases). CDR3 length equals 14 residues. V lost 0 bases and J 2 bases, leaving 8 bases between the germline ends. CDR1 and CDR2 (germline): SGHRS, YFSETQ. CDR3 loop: CASSLGQGQETQYF. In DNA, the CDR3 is TGCGCCAGCAGCTTGGGCCAGGGGCAAGAGACCCAGTACTTC. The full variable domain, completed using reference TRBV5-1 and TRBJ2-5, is KAGVTQTPRYLIKTRGQQVTLSCSPISGHRSVSWYQQTPGQGLQFLFEYFSETQRNKGNFPGRFSGRQFSNSRSEMNVSTLELGDSALYLCASSLGQGQETQYFGPGTRLLVL.

The CDR3 spells CASSSQGPNEKLFF. Here the CDR3 DNA reads TGTGCCAGCAGCTCCCAGGGGCCTAATGAAAAACTGTTTTTT. V gene TRBV5-4 combines with J gene TRBJ1-4; possible D gene TRBD1, 6 bases. This CDR3 region has 14 residues. Germline V gene lookup returns CDR1 SGHNT and CDR2 YYREEE (reference sequence). Trimming left V 3 bases short and J 3 bases short, with 9 bases between.

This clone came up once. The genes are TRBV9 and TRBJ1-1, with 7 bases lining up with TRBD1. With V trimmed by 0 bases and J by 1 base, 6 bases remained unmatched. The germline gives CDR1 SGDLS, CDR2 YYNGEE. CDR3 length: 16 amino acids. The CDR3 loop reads CASSVDQGERNTEAFF. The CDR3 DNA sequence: TGTGCCAGCAGCGTAGACCAGGGGGAAAGGAACACTGAAGCTTTCTTT.

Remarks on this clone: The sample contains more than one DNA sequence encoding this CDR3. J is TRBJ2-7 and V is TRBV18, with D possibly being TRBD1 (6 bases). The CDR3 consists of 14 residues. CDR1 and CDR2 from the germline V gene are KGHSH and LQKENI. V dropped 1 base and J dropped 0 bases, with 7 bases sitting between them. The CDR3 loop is CASSPRTASYEQYF. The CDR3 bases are TGTGCCAGCTCACCACGGACAGCCTCCTACGAGCAGTACTTC. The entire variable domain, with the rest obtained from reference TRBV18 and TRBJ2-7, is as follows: NAGVMQNPRHLVRRRGQEARLRCSPMKGHSHVYWYRQLPEEGLKFMVYLQKENIIDESGMPKERFSAEFPKEGPSILRIQQVVRGDSAAYFCASSPRTASYEQYFGPGTRLTVT.

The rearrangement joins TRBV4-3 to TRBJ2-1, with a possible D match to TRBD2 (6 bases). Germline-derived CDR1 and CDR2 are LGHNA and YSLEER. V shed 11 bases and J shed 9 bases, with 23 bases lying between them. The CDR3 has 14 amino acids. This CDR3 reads CASQLIGDSGEQFF. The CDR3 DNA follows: TGCGCCTCCCAACTCATTGGGGATAGCGGTGAGCAGTTCTTC.

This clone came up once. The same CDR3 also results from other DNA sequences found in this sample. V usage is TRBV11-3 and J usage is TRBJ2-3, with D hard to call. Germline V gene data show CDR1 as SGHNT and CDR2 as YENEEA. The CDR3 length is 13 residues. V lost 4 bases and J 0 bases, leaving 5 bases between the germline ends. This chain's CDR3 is CASSSSSTDTQYF. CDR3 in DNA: TGTGCCAGCAGCTCCAGTAGCACAGATACGCAGTATTTT.

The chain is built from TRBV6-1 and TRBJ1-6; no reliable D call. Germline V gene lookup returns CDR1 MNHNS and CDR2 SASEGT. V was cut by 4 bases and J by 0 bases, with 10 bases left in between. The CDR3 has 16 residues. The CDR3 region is CASSGTDSSYNSPLHF. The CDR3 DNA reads TGTGCCAGCAGTGGAACAGATAGCTCCTATAATTCACCCCTCCACTTT.

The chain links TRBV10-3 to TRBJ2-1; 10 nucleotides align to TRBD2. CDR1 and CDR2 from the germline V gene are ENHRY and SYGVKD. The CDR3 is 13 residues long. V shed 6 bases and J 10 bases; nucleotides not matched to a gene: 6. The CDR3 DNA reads TGTGCCATCAGGGGGACTAGCGCGGACGAGCAGTTCTTC. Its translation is CAIRGTSADEQFF.

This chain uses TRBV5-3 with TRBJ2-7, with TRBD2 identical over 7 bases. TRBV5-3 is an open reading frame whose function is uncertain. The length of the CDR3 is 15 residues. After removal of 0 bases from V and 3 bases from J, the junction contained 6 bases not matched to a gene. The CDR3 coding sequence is TGTGCCAGAAGCTTGGCGAGCGGGGACTACTACGAGCAGTACTTC. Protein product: CARSLASGDYYEQYF.

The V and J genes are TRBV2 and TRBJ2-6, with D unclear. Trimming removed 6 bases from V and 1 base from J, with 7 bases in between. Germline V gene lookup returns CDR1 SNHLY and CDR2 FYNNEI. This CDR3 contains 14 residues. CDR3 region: CASRANSGANVLTF. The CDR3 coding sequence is TGTGCCAGCAGGGCAAATTCTGGGGCCAACGTCCTGACTTTC.

Written as DNA, the CDR3 is TGTGCCAGCAGCTTGGCCTCAGGGACCCAGTACTTC. Encoded protein: CASSLASGTQYF. The chain links TRBV5-4 to TRBJ2-5; D not certain. The CDR3 extends over 12 amino acids. Germline V lookup: CDR1 SGHNT, CDR2 YYREEE (reference sequence). The V gene lost 0 bases and the J gene lost 7 bases, with 7 bases spanning the gap.